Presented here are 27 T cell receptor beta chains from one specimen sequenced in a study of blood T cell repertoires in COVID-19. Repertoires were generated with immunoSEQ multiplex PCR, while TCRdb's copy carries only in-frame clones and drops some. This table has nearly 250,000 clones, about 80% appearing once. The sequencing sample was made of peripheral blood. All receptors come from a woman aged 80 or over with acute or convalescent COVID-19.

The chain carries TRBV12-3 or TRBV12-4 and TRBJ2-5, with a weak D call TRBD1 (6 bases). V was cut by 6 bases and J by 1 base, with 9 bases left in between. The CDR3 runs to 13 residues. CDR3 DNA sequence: TGTGCCAGCAGGCCAGGGGCCCAAGAGACCCAGTACTTC. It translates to CASRPGAQETQYF.

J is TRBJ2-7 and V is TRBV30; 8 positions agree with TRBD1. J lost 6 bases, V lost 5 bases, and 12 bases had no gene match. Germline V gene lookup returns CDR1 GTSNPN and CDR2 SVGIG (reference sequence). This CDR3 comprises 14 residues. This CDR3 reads CAWGIGTGHGEQYF. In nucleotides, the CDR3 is TGTGCCTGGGGGATCGGGACAGGCCATGGCGAGCAGTACTTC.

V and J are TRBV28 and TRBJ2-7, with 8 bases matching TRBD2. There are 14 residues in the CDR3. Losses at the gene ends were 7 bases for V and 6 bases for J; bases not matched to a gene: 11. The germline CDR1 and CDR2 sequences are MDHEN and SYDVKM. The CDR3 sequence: CASIWSGSLGEQYF. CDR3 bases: TGTGCCAGCATATGGAGCGGGAGCCTCGGCGAGCAGTACTTC.

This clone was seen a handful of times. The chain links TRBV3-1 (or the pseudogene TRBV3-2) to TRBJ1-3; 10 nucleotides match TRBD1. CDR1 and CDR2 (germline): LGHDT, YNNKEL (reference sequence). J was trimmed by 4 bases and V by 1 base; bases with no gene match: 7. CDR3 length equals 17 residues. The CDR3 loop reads CASSQGGQGLGGNTIYF. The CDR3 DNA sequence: TGTGCCAGCAGCCAAGGGGGACAGGGGCTCGGCGGAAACACCATATATTTT.

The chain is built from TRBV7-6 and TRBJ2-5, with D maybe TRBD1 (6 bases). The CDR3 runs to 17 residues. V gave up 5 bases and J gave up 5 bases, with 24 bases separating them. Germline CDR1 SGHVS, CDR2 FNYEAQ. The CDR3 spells CASSGRTGTGHRETQYF. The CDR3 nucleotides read TGTGCCAGCAGCGGTCGTACAGGGACGGGGCATAGGGAGACCCAGTACTTC.

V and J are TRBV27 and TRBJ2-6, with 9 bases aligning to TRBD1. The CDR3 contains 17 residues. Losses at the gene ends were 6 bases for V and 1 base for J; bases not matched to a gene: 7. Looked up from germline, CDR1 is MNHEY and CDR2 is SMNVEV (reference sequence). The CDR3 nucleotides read TGTGCCAGCAGGGGGGGGACAGGGAAATCTGGGGCCAACGTCCTGACTTTC. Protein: CASRGGTGKSGANVLTF.

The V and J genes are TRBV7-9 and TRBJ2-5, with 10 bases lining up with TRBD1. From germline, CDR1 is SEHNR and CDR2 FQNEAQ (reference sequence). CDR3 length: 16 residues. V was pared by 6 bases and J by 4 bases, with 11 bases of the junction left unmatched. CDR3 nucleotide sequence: TGTGCCAGCAGATTGACCGGGACAGGGGATCGAGAGACCCAGTACTTC. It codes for CASRLTGTGDRETQYF.

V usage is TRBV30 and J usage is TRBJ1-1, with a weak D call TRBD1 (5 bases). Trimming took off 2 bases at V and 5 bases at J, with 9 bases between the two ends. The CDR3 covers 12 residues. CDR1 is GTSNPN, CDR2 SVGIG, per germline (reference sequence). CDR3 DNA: TGTGCCTGGAGTCCTCAGGGAACTGAAGCTTTCTTT. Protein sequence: CAWSPQGTEAFF.

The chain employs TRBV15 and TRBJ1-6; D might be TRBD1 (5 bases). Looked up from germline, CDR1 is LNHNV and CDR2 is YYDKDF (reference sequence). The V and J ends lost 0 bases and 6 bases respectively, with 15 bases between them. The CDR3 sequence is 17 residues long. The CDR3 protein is CATSREGRVVANSPLHF. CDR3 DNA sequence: TGTGCCACCAGCAGAGAGGGCAGGGTGGTGGCTAATTCACCCCTCCACTTT. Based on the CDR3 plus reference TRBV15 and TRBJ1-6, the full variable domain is DAMVIQNPRYQVTQFGKPVTLSCSQTLNHNVMYWYQQKSSQAPKLLFHYYDKDFNNEADTPDNFQSRRPNTSFCFLDIRSPGLGDTAMYLCATSREGRVVANSPLHFGNGTRLTVT.

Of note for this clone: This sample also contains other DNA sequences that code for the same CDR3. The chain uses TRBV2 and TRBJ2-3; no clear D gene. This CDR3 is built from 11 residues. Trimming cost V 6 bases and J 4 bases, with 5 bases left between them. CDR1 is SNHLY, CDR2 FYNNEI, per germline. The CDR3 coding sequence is TGTGCCAGCAGGAGTGCAGATACGCAGTATTTT. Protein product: CASRSADTQYF.

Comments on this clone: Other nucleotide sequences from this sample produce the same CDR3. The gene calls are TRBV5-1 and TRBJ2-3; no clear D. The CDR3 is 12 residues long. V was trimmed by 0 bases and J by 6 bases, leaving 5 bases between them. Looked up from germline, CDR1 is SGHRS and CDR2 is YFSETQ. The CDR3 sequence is CASSLAADTQYF. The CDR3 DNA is TGCGCCAGCAGCTTGGCAGCGGATACGCAGTATTTT.

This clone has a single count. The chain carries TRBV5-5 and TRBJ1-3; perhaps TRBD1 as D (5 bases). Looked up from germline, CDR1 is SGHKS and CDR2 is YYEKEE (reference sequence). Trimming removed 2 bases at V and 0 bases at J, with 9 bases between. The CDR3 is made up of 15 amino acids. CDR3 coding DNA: TGTGCCAGCAGCTTTTTGACAGCCTCTGGAAACACCATATATTTT. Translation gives CASSFLTASGNTIYF. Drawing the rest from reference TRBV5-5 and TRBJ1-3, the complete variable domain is DAGVTQSPTHLIKTRGQQVTLRCSPISGHKSVSWYQQVLGQGPQFIFQYYEKEERGRGNFPDRFSARQFPNYSSELNVNALLLGDSALYLCASSFLTASGNTIYFGEGSWLTVV.

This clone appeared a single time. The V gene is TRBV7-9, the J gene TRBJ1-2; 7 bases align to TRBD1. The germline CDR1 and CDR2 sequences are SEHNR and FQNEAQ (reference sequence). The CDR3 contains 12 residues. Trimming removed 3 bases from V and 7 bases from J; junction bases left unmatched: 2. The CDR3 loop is CASSLNRGGYTF. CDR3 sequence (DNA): TGTGCCAGCAGCTTGAACAGGGGTGGCTACACCTTC.

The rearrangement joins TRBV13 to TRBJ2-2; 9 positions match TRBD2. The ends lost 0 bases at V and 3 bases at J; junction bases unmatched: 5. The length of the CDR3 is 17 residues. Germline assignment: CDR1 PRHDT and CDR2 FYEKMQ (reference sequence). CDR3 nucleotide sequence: TGTGCCAGCAGCTTAGGCGGCGCGGGGGGGCACACCGGGGAGCTGTTTTTT. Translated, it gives CASSLGGAGGHTGELFF. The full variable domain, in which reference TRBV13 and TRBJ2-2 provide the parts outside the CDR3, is AAGVIQSPRHLIKEKRETATLKCYPIPRHDTVYWYQQGPGQDPQFLISFYEKMQSDKGSIPDRFSAQQFSDYHSELNMSSLELGDSALYFCASSLGGAGGHTGELFFGEGSRLTVL.

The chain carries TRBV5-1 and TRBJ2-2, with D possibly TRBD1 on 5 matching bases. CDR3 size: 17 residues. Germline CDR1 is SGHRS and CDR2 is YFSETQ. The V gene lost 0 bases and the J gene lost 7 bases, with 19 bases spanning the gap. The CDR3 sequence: CASSLGVRQTVNGELFF. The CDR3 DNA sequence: TGCGCCAGCAGCTTGGGAGTGAGACAGACTGTTAACGGGGAGCTGTTTTTT.

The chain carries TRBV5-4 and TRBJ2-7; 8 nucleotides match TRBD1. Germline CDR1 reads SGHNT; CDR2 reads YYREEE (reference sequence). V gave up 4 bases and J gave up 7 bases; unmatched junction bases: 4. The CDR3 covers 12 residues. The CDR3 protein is CASSLTGDEQYF. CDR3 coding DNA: TGTGCCAGCAGCCTGACAGGGGATGAGCAGTACTTC.

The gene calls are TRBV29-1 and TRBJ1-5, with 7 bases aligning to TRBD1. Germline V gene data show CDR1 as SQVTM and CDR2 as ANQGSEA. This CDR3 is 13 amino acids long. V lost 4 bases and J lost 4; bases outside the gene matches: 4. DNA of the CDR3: TGCAGCGTTGGGACAGGATTTAATCAGCCCCAGCATTTT. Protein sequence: CSVGTGFNQPQHF.

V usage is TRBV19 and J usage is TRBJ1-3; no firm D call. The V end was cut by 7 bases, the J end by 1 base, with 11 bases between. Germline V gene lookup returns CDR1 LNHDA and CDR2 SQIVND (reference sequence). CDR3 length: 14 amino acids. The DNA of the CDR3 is TGTGCCAGTATCGAGGGAGGTTCTGGAAACACCATATATTTT. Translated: CASIEGGSGNTIYF.

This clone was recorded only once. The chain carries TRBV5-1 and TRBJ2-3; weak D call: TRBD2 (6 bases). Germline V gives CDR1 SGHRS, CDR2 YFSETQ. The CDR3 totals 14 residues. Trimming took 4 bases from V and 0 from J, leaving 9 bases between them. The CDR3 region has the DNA TGCGCCAGCAGCACGGGGGTTAGCACAGATACGCAGTATTTT. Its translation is CASSTGVSTDTQYF. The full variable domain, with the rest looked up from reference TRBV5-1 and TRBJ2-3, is KAGVTQTPRYLIKTRGQQVTLSCSPISGHRSVSWYQQTPGQGLQFLFEYFSETQRNKGNFPGRFSGRQFSNSRSEMNVSTLELGDSALYLCASSTGVSTDTQYFGPGTRLTVL.

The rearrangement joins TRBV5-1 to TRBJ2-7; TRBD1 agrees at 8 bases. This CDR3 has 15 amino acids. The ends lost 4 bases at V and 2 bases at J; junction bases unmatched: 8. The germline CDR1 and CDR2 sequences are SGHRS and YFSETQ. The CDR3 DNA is TGCGCCAGCAGCCTAGGACAGGGAGCGGCCTACGAGCAGTACTTC. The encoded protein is CASSLGQGAAYEQYF.

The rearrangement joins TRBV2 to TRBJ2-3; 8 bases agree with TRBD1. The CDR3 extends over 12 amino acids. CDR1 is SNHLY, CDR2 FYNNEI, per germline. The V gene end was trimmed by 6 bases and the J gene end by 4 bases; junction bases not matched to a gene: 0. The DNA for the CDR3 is TGTGCCAGCAGGACAGGGGCAGATACGCAGTATTTT. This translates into CASRTGADTQYF.

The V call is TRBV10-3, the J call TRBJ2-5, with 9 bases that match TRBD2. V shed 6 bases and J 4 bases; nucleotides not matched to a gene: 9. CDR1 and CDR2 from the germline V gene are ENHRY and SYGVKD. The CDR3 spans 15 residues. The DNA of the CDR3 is TGTGCCATCAGCCCCGGCGGGGGGGCTTTAGAGACCCAGTACTTC. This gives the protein CAISPGGGALETQYF.

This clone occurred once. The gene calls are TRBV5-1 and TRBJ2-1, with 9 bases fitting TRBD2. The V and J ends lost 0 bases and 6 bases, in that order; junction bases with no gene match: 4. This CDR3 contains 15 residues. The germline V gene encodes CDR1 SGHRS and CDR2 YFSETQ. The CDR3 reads CASSLVAGEGNEQFF. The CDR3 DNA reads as TGCGCCAGCAGCTTGGTAGCGGGAGAAGGCAATGAGCAGTTCTTC. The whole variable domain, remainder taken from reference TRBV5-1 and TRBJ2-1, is KAGVTQTPRYLIKTRGQQVTLSCSPISGHRSVSWYQQTPGQGLQFLFEYFSETQRNKGNFPGRFSGRQFSNSRSEMNVSTLELGDSALYLCASSLVAGEGNEQFFGPGTRLTVL.

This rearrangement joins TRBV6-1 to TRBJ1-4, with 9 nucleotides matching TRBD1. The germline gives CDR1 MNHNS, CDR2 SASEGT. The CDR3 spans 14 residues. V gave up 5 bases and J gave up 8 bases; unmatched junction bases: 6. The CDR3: CASSPGTGREKLFF. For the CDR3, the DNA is TGTGCCAGCAGTCCTGGGACAGGGCGCGAAAAACTGTTTTTT.

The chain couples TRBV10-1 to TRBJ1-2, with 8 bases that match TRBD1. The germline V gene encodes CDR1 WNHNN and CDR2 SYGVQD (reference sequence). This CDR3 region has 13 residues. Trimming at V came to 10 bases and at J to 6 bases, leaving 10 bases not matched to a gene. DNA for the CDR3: TGCGCCACGAATTTGGGACAGGCAAATGGCTACACCTTC. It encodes CATNLGQANGYTF.

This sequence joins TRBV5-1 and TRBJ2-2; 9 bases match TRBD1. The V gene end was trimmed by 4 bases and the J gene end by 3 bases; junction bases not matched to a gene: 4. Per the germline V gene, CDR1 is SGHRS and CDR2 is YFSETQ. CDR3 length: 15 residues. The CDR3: CASSLRTGDTGELFF. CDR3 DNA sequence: TGCGCCAGCAGCCTAAGGACAGGGGACACCGGGGAGCTGTTTTTT.

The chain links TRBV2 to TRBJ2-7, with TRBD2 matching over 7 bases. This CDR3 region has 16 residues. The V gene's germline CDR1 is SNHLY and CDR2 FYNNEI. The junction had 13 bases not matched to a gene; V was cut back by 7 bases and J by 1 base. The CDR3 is CASNRASGPRSYEQYF. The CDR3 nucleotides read TGTGCCAGCAATAGAGCTAGCGGCCCTCGGTCCTACGAGCAGTACTTC.